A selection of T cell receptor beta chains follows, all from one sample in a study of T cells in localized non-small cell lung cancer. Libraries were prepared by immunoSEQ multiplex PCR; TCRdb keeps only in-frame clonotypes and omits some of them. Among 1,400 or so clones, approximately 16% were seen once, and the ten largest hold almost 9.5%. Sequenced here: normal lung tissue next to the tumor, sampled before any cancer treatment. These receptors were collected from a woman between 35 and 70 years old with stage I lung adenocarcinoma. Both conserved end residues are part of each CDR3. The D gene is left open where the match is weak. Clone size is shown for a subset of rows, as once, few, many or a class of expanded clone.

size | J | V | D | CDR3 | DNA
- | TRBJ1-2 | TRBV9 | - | CASSELLDGAEGYTF | TGTGCCAGCAGCGAGCTGTTGGACGGGGCGGAGGGCTACACCTTC
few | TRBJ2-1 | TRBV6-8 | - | CAHGEYYNEQFF | TGTGCTCACGGGGAATACTACAATGAGCAGTTCTTC
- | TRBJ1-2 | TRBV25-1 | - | CASSESLDGYTF | TGTGCCAGCAGTGAATCGCTCGATGGCTACACCTTC
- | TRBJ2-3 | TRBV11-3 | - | CASTKRDSTDTQYF | TGTGCCAGCACTAAACGGGATAGCACAGATACGCAGTATTTT
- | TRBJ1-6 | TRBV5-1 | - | CASSSVTDNSPLHF | TGCGCCAGCAGCTCGGTGACAGATAATTCACCCCTCCACTTT
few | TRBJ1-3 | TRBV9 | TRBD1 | CASSGGTVTGNTIYF | TGTGCCAGCAGCGGGGGGACAGTAACTGGAAACACCATATATTTT
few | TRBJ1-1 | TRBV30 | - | CAWSVVAGNTEAFF | TGTGCCTGGAGTGTAGTGGCAGGGAACACTGAAGCTTTCTTT
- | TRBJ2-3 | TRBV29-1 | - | CSVGDGTDTQYF | TGCAGCGTGGGGGACGGCACAGATACGCAGTATTTT
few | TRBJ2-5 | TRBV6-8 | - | CASSYFVGTSETQYF | TGTGCCAGCAGTTACTTTGTTGGGACCTCCGAGACCCAGTACTTC
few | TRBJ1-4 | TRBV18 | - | CASSLEWDQANEKLFF | TGTGCCAGCTCACTAGAATGGGACCAGGCCAATGAAAAACTGTTTTTT
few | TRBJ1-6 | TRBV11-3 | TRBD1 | CASSNPGDSSNSPLHF | TGTGCCAGCAGCAACCCTGGGGACAGCTCTAATTCACCCCTCCACTTT
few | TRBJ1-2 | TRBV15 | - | CATSRRGRSDNYGYTF | TGTGCCACCAGCAGACGGGGTCGGTCAGACAACTATGGCTACACCTTC
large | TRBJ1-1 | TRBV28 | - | CASSPTGWDTEAFF | TGTGCCAGCAGTCCGACAGGATGGGACACTGAAGCTTTCTTT
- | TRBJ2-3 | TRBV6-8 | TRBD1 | CASSKGTDTDTQYF | TGTGCCAGCAGTAAAGGGACAGACACAGATACGCAGTATTTT
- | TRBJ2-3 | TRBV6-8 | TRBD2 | CASSPAGATDTQYF | TGTGCCAGCAGCCCAGCGGGGGCAACAGATACGCAGTATTTT
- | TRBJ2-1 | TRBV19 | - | CATRAGPNEQFF | TGTGCCACTAGGGCAGGGCCGAATGAGCAGTTCTTC
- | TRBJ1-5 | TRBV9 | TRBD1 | CASSSQGTQPQHF | TGTGCCAGCAGTTCACAGGGGACTCAGCCCCAGCATTTT
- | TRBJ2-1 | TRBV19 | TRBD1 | CATVDRGNENEQFF | TGTGCCACCGTTGACAGGGGGAATGAAAATGAGCAGTTCTTC
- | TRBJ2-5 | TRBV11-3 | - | CASSLKAGSRETQYF | TGTGCCAGCAGCTTGAAGGCGGGGAGCCGGGAGACCCAGTACTTC
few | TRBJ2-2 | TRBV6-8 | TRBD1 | CASSRTGDTGELFF | TGTGCCAGCAGTAGGACAGGGGACACCGGGGAGCTGTTTTTT
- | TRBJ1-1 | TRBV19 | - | CASSMGSGGAEEAFF | TGTGCCAGTAGTATGGGTAGCGGGGGGGCAGAAGAAGCTTTCTTT